Listed here is a single T cell receptor (beta chain). These data come from a study of blood T cells in healthy people across ages. Primed by a sample-barcoded 5' primer and a J-beta primer mix, a second PCR proceeded for about 6 to 12 cycles. A single record per CDR3 protein comes from TCRdb applying MiXCR to the 5' RACE reads. The repertoire consists of about 1.5 million distinct CDR3 sequences, with about 42% occurring once and the leading ten covering around 4%. The V and J ends lost 4 bases and 6 bases, in that order; junction bases with no gene match: 8. CDR1 SGHRS and CDR2 YFSETQ come from the germline V gene. The CDR3 totals 14 residues. Each donor supplied about 9.6 milliliters of peripheral blood.

The chain employs TRBV5-1 and TRBJ1-1; 8 bases match TRBD1. The sequence was collected from a woman between 18 and 30 years old in good health. Material: blood. Written as DNA, the CDR3 is TGCGCCAGCAGCCCCTGGACAGGGCGGGCTGAAGCTTTCTTT. Translated, it gives CASSPWTGRAEAFF.